This T cell receptor beta chain was profiled in a study of shared T cell receptors in the human thymus. Method: immunoSEQ multiplex PCR; TCRdb's copy keeps in-frame clones and lacks some. The data hold a few hundred thousand clones, with around 93% observed a single time. This CDR3 has 17 amino acids. The germline CDR1 and CDR2 sequences are LNHDA and SQIVND (reference sequence). V was clipped by 3 bases and J by 0 bases, with 17 bases between them. Sequenced material: thymocytes. The chain recombines TRBV19 with TRBJ1-1, with a tentative D call TRBD1 (5 bases). This TCR was recovered from a human donor. The CDR3 nucleotides read TGTGCCAGTAGTATTAGGATACAGGTCCCAATGAACACTGAAGCTTTCTTT. It specifies CASSIRIQVPMNTEAFF. The full variable domain, its missing parts supplied by reference TRBV19 and TRBJ1-1, is DGGITQSPKYLFRKEGQNVTLSCEQNLNHDAMYWYRQDPGQGLRLIYYSQIVNDFQKGDIAEGYSVSREKKESFPLTVTSAQKNPTAFYLCASSIRIQVPMNTEAFFGQGTRLTVV.